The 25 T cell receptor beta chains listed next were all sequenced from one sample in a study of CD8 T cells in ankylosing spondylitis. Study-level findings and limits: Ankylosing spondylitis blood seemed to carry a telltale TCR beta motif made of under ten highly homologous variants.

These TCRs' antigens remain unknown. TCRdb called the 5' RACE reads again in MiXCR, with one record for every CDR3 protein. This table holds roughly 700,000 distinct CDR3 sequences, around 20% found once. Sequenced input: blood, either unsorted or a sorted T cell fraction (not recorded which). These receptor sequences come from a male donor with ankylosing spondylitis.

This CDR3 is CATSSPESETQYF. The CDR3 coding sequence is TGTGCCACCAGTTCTCCGGAGTCGGAGACCCAGTACTTC. J is TRBJ2-5 and V is TRBV24-1; D remains ambiguous. Germline assignment: CDR1 KGHDR and CDR2 SFDVKD. The ends were cut back, 6 bases at V and 5 bases at J, with 12 bases in the middle. This CDR3 region has 13 residues.

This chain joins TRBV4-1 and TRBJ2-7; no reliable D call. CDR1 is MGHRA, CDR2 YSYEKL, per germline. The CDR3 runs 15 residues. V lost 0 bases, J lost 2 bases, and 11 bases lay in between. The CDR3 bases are TGCGCCAGCAGCCAAGAGAGATCTCCCCCCTACGAGCAGTACTTC. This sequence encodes CASSQERSPPYEQYF.

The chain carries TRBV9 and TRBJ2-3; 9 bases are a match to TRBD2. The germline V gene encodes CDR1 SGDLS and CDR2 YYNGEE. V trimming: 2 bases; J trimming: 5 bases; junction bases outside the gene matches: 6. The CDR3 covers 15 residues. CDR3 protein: CASSVSGSEGDTQYF. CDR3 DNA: TGTGCCAGCAGCGTTAGCGGGAGCGAGGGAGATACGCAGTATTTT.

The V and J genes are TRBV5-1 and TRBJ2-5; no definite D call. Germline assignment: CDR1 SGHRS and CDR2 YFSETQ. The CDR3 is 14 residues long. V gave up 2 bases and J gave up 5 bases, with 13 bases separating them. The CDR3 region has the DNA TGCGCCAGCAGCTTCGGAATATTGGGTGAGACCCAGTACTTC. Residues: CASSFGILGETQYF.

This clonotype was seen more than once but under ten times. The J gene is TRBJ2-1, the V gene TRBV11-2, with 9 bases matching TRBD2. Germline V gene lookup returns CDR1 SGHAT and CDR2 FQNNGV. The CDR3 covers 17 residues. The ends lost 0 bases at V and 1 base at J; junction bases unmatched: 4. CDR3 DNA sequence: TGTGCCAGCAGCTTAGAGTTGACTAGCGGATCCTACAATGAGCAGTTCTTC. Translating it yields CASSLELTSGSYNEQFF.

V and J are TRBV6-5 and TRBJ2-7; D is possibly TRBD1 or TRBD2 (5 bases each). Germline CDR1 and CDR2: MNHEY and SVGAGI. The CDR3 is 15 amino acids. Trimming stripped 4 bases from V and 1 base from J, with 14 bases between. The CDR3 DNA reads TGTGCCAGCAGTTTAGAGGGGCCAGAGTCCTACGAGCAGTACTTC. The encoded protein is CASSLEGPESYEQYF.

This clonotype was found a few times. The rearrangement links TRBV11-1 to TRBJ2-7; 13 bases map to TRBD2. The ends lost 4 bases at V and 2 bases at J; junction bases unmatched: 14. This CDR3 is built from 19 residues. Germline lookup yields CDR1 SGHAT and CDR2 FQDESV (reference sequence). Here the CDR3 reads CASSWRDTPGLAGTYEQYF. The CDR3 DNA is TGTGCCAGCAGCTGGCGGGACACCCCGGGACTAGCGGGAACCTACGAGCAGTACTTC.

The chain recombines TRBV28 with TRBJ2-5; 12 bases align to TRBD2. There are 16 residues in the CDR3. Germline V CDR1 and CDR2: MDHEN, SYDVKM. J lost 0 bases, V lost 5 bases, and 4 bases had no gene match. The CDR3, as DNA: TGTGCCAGCAGTCCCGGGACTAGCGGGTACCAAGAGACCCAGTACTTC. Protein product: CASSPGTSGYQETQYF.

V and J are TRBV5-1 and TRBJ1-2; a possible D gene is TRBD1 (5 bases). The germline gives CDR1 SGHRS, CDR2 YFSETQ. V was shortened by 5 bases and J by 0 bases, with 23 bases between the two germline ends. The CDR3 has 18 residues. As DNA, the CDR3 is TGCGCCAGCAGTATTTCGAACGTGAGGGGCGCCGCTAACTATGGCTACACCTTC. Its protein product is CASSISNVRGAANYGYTF.

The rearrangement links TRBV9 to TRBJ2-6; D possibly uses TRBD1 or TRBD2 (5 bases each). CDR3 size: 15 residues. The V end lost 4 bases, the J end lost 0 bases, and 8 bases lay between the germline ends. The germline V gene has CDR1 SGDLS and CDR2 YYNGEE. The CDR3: CASSWDPSGANVLTF. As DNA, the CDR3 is TGTGCCAGCAGCTGGGACCCCTCTGGGGCCAACGTCCTGACTTTC.

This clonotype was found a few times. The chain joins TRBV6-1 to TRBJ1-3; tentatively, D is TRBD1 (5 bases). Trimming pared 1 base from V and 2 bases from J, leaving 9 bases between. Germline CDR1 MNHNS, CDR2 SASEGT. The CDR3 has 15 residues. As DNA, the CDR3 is TGTGCCAGCAGTGAAGGTGCCAGGGCTGGAAACACCATATATTTT. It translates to CASSEGARAGNTIYF.

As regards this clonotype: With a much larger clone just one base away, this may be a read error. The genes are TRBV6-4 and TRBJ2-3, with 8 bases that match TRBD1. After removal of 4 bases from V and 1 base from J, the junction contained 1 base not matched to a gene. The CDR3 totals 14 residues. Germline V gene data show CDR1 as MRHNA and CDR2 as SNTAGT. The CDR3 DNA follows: TGTGCCAGCAGTGCGACAGGGGGCACAGATACGCAGTATTTT. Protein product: CASSATGGTDTQYF.

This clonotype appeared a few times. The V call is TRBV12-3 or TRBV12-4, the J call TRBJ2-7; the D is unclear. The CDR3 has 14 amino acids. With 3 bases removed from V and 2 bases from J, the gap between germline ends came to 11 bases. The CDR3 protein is CASSFFGGPYEQYF. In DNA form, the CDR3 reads TGTGCCAGCAGTTTTTTTGGCGGACCCTACGAGCAGTACTTC.

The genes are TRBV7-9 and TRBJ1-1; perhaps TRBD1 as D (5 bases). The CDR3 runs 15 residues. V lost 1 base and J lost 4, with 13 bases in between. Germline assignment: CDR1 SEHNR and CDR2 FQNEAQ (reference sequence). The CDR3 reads CASSLGGARTTEAFF. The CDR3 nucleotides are TGTGCCAGCAGCTTAGGTGGGGCAAGGACCACTGAAGCTTTCTTT.

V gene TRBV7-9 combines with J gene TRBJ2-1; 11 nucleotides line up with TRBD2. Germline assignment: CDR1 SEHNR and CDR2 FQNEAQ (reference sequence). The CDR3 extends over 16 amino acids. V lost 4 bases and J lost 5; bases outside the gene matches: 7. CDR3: CASSYQTSGDHNEQFF. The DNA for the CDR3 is TGTGCCAGCAGCTACCAGACTAGCGGGGACCACAATGAGCAGTTCTTC.

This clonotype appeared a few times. In DNA form, the CDR3 reads TGTGCCAGCAGTGCCTGGGACAGGGACAACGAGCAGTACTTC. Translating it yields CASSAWDRDNEQYF. This sequence joins TRBV12-3 or TRBV12-4 and TRBJ2-7, with TRBD1 matching over 9 bases. This CDR3 spans 14 amino acids. Trimming cost V 5 bases and J 5 bases; bases outside gene matches: 7.

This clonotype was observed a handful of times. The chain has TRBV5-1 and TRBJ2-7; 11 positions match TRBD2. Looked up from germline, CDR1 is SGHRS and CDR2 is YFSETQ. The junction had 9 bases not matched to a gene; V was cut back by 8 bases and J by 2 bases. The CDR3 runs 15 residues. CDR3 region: CASKVGTSGPYEQYF. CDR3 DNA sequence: TGCGCCAGTAAAGTCGGGACTAGCGGACCCTACGAGCAGTACTTC.

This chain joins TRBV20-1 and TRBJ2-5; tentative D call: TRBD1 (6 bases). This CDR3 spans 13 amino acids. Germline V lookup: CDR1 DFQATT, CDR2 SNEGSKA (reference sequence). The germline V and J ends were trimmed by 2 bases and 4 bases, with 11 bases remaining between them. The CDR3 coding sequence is TGCAGTGCTAGATGGGGGCTGAGAGAGACCCAGTACTTC. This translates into CSARWGLRETQYF.

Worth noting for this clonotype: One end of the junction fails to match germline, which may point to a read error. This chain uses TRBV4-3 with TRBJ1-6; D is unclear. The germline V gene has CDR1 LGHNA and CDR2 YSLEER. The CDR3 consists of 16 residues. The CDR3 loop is CASTQDWIGPDSPLHF. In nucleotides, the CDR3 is TGCGCCAGCACCCAAGATTGGATTGGGCCGGATTCACCCCTCCACTTT.

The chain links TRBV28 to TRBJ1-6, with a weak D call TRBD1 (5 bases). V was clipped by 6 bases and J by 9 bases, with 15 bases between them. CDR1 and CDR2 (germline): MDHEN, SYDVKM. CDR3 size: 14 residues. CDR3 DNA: TGTGCCAGCAGCCCCCTCGGGGGAGGTTCACCCCTCCACTTT. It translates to CASSPLGGGSPLHF.

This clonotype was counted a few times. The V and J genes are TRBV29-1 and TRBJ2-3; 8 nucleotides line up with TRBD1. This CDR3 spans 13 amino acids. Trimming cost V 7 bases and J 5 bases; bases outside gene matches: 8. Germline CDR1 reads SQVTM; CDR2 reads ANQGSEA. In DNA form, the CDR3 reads TGCAGCGCTGCGACAGGGGTTGGAGATACGCAGTATTTT. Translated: CSAATGVGDTQYF.

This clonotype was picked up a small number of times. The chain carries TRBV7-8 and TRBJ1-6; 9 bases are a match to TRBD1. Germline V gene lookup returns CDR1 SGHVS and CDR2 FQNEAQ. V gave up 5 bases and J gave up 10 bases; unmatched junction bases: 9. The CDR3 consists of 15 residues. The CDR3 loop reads CASSPLDRGESPLHF. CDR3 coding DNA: TGTGCCAGCAGCCCTCTGGACAGGGGTGAATCACCCCTCCACTTT.

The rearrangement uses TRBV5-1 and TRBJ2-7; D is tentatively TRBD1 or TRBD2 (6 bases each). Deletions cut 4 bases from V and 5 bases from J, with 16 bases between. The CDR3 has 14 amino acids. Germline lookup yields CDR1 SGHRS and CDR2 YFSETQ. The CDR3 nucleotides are TGCGCCAGCAGCCACACAGGGTGGGAGGACGAGCAGTACTTC. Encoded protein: CASSHTGWEDEQYF.

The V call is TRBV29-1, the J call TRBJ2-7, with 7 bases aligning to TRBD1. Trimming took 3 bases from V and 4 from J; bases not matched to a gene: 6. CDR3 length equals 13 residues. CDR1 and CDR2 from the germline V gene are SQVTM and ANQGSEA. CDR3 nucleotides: TGCAGCGTTGAGGTGACAGGGCCTTACGAGCAGTACTTC. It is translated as CSVEVTGPYEQYF.

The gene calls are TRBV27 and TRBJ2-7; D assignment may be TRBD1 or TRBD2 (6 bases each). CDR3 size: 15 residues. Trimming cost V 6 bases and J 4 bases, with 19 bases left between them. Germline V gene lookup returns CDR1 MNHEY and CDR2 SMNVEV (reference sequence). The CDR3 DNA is TGTGCCAGCAGACCCCCGGGGGACATAACTTACGAGCAGTACTTC. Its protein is CASRPPGDITYEQYF.